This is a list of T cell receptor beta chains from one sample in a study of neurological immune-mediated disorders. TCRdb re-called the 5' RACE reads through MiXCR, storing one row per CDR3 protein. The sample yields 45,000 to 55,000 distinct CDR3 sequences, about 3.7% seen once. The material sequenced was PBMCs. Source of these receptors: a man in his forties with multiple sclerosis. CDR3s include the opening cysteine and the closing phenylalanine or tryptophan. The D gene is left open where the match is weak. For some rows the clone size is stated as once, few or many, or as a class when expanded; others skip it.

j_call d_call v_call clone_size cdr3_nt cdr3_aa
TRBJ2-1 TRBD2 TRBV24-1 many TGTGCCACCAGTGCCCTTACCCGGGGGGGAGAGCAGTTCTTC CATSALTRGGEQFF
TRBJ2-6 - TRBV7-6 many TGTGCCAGCGCTCCCAGGGAGTCACGGGCCAACGTCCTGACTTTC CASAPRESRANVLTF
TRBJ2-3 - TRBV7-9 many TGTGCCAGCAGCCCCCAGCCCAACACGCAGTATTTT CASSPQPNTQYF
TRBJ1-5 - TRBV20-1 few TGCAGTGCTAGATTGGGAAGCAATCAGCCCCAGAATTTT CSARLGSNQPQNF
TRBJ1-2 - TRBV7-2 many TGTGCCAGCAGCTTAGAAGGAGAGGCACGCTACACCTTC CASSLEGEARYTF
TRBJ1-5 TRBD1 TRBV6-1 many TGTGCCAGCAGGACGGGACAGGGGCACCAGCCCCAGCATTTT CASRTGQGHQPQHF
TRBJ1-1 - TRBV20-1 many TGCAGTGCTAGAGATCCCCCCAGGGGTCATGAAGCTTTCTTT CSARDPPRGHEAFF
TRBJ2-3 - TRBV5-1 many TGCGCCAGCAGCTTGGGGTCAGTGAGCACAGATACGCAGTATTTT CASSLGSVSTDTQYF
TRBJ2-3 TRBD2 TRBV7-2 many TGTGCCAGCAGCTTAACGGGGGGGCTTGGCACAGATACGCAGTATTTT CASSLTGGLGTDTQYF
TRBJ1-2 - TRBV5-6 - TGTGCCAGCAGCCTGGGTACTAAACATCGTGGCTACACCTTC CASSLGTKHRGYTF
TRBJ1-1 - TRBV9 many TGTGCCAGCAGCGTAGGGATGAACACTGAAGCTTTCTTT CASSVGMNTEAFF
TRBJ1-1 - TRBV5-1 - TGCGCCAGCAGCGAATCAGTGGGGGCGAAGGCTCTCTTT CASSESVGAKALF
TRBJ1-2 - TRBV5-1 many TGCGCCAGCAGCTTGGACGGGAACTCCTTCTATGGCTACACCTTC CASSLDGNSFYGYTF